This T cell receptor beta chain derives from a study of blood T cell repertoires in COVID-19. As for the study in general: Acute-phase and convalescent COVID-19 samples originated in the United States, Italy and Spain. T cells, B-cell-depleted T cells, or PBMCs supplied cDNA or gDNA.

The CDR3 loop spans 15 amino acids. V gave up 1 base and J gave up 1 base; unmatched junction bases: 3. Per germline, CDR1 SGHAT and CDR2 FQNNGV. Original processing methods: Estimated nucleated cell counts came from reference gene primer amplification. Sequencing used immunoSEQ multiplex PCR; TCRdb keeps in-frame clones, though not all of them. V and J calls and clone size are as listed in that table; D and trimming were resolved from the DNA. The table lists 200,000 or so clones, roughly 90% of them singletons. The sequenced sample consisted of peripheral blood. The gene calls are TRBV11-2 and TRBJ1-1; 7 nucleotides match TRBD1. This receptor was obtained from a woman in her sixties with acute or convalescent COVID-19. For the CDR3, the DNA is TGTGCCAGCAGCTTAGCGGGACAGACGAACACTGAAGCTTTCTTT. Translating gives CASSLAGQTNTEAFF.